This TCR beta chain derives from a study of blood T cell repertoires in COVID-19. Study details: PBMCs, B-cell-depleted T cells, or T cells were the source of the cDNA or gDNA that made up the material.

Some clones are missing from TCRdb's copy, which holds only in-frame ones; the method was immunoSEQ multiplex PCR. The sample lists about 240,000 clones; about four fifths were seen once. Trimming cost V 1 base and J 1 base, with 5 bases left between them. This CDR3 spans 13 amino acids. Per germline, CDR1 SGHTA and CDR2 FQGNSA. The clonotype was recovered from a woman aged 35 to 49 who had been exposed to COVID-19. This chain joins TRBV7-2 and TRBJ2-7, with D unresolved. The sequenced sample consisted of PBMCs or T cells enriched from blood (not recorded which). DNA for the CDR3: TGTGCCAGCAGCTTAGATCAGTCCTACGAGCAGTACTTC. Protein sequence: CASSLDQSYEQYF.